A single sample gave rise to the 30 T cell receptor beta chains below, sequenced in a study of T cell responses to AZD1222 COVID-19 vaccine. Clones were sequenced by immunoSEQ multiplex PCR, and TCRdb holds only the in-frame ones, with some missing. This table has about 120,000 clones, roughly 89% appearing once. Sample: peripheral blood, taken on day 0 of AZD1222 vaccination. Every receptor here comes from an adult in good health.

The V call is TRBV3-1 (or the pseudogene TRBV3-2), the J call TRBJ2-7; TRBD2 agrees at 11 bases. The junction had 13 bases not matched to a gene; V was cut back by 6 bases and J by 6 bases. The CDR3 is 16 amino acids. Germline V gene lookup returns CDR1 LGHDT and CDR2 YNNKEL (reference sequence). This CDR3 reads CASSRATSGILVEQYF. DNA for the CDR3: TGTGCCAGCAGTCGGGCGACTAGCGGGATTCTCGTCGAGCAGTACTTC.

The chain links TRBV7-9 to TRBJ1-4, with TRBD1 identical over 7 bases. CDR1 SEHNR and CDR2 FQNEAQ come from the germline V gene (reference sequence). J gave up 5 bases and V 1 base, and 4 bases lay outside the gene matches. The length of the CDR3 is 15 residues. CDR3 residues: CASSLVGTANEKLFF. CDR3 nucleotide sequence: TGTGCCAGCAGCTTAGTAGGGACAGCAAATGAAAAACTGTTTTTT.

In DNA, the CDR3 is TGTGCCAGCAGCTTAGTGGGACAGGGGGTTGATCAGCCCCAGCATTTT. It translates to CASSLVGQGVDQPQHF. This chain links TRBV7-8 with TRBJ1-5, with 11 nucleotides matching TRBD1. J was trimmed by 5 bases and V by 1 base; bases with no gene match: 4. This CDR3 is built from 16 residues. Germline V lookup: CDR1 SGHVS, CDR2 FQNEAQ.

This rearrangement joins TRBV11-3 to TRBJ2-7; weak D call: TRBD2 (5 bases). V shed 0 bases and J shed 3 bases, with 18 bases lying between them. This CDR3 contains 17 residues. Germline CDR1 is SGHNT and CDR2 is YENEEA. The CDR3 coding sequence is TGTGCCAGCAGCTTAGATGGGAGAATAGCCCTTTGCTACGAGCAGTACTTC. Its translation: CASSLDGRIALCYEQYF.

The chain employs TRBV25-1 and TRBJ2-1; TRBD2 agrees at 8 bases. V trimming: 0 bases; J trimming: 5 bases; junction bases outside the gene matches: 0. The CDR3 is 14 residues long. Germline loops: CDR1 MGHDK, CDR2 SYGVNS. CDR3 sequence: CASSEYGRDNEQFF. CDR3 nucleotide sequence: TGTGCCAGCAGTGAATACGGGAGGGACAATGAGCAGTTCTTC. Full variable domain (outside the CDR3, taken from reference TRBV25-1 and TRBJ2-1): EADIYQTPRYLVIGTGKKITLECSQTMGHDKMYWYQQDPGMELHLIHYSYGVNSTEKGDLSSESTVSRIRTEHFPLTLESARPSHTSQYLCASSEYGRDNEQFFGPGTRLTVL.

The chain joins TRBV5-1 to TRBJ2-7, with D perhaps TRBD2 (6 bases). Germline V CDR1 and CDR2: SGHRS, YFSETQ. The ends were cut back, 6 bases at V and 7 bases at J, with 11 bases in the middle. The CDR3 consists of 11 residues. CDR3 in amino acids: CASTGGWEQYF. CDR3 sequence (DNA): TGCGCCAGCACCGGGGGATGGGAGCAGTACTTC.

The rearrangement links TRBV10-3 to TRBJ1-5, with 9 nucleotides matching TRBD1. V lost 10 bases to trimming and J lost 2 bases; unmatched junction nucleotides: 3. The CDR3 runs 13 residues. From germline, CDR1 is ENHRY and CDR2 SYGVKD. The CDR3 nucleotides are TGTGCCACACAGGGGGCCGGCAATCAGCCCCAGCATTTT. It specifies CATQGAGNQPQHF.

The rearrangement joins TRBV15 to TRBJ2-1, with 11 nucleotides matching TRBD2. This CDR3 spans 16 amino acids. V was pared by 3 bases and J by 4 bases, with 5 bases of the junction left unmatched. Germline CDR1 is LNHNV and CDR2 is YYDKDF (reference sequence). This CDR3 is CATSRDASGGYNEQFF. CDR3 sequence (DNA): TGTGCCACCAGCAGGGACGCTAGCGGGGGGTACAATGAGCAGTTCTTC.

The V call is TRBV2, the J call TRBJ2-5; 9 bases map to TRBD2. V dropped 3 bases and J dropped 5; count of bases not matched to a gene: 25. This CDR3 comprises 21 residues. Germline-derived CDR1 and CDR2 are SNHLY and FYNNEI. The CDR3 spells CASSDKWSLVAGAPGGETQYF. The DNA of the CDR3 is TGTGCCAGCAGTGATAAATGGTCTTTGGTAGCGGGAGCCCCGGGAGGTGAGACCCAGTACTTC. The full variable domain, rest sourced from reference TRBV2 and TRBJ2-5, is EPEVTQTPSHQVTQMGQEVILRCVPISNHLYFYWYRQILGQKVEFLVSFYNNEISEKSEIFDDQFSVERPDGSNFTLKIRSTKLEDSAMYFCASSDKWSLVAGAPGGETQYFGPGTRLLVL.

This clone has just one count. The rearrangement joins TRBV6-4 to TRBJ2-2, with 11 bases that match TRBD1. This CDR3 comprises 16 residues. In germline, CDR1 is MRHNA, CDR2 SNTAGT. The trim removed 7 bases at V and 1 base at J, leaving 5 bases unmatched. CDR3: CASTPDRGLNTGELFF. Written as DNA, the CDR3 is TGTGCCAGCACGCCGGACAGGGGGCTGAACACCGGGGAGCTGTTTTTT.

This clone showed up just a few times. This chain joins TRBV10-1 and TRBJ2-7; a possible D gene is TRBD2 (5 bases). V gave up 0 bases and J gave up 0 bases, with 9 bases separating them. The CDR3 extends over 15 amino acids. Germline values: CDR1 WNHNN, CDR2 SYGVQD (reference sequence). CDR3 loop: CASSESGSLSYEQYF. Here the CDR3 DNA reads TGCGCCAGCAGTGAGTCGGGGAGCCTCTCCTACGAGCAGTACTTC.

This chain uses TRBV25-1 with TRBJ1-1; D uncertain. Trimming took off 1 base at V and 4 bases at J, with 13 bases between the two ends. The CDR3 is made up of 15 amino acids. The V gene's germline CDR1 is MGHDK and CDR2 SYGVNS. The CDR3 nucleotides read TGTGCCAGCAGTGAATGGAAGGGCGTTGGCACTGAAGCTTTCTTT. It codes for CASSEWKGVGTEAFF.

The rearrangement links TRBV5-8 to TRBJ1-1, with D perhaps matching TRBD1 (6 bases). This CDR3 comprises 15 residues. V was pared by 2 bases and J by 1 base, with 12 bases between. Germline V gives CDR1 SGHTS, CDR2 YDEGEE. The DNA of the CDR3 is TGTGCCAGCAGCTTACAGGGAGGTAGGAACACTGAAGCTTTCTTT. Its translation is CASSLQGGRNTEAFF.

J is TRBJ1-2 and V is TRBV3-1 (or the pseudogene TRBV3-2), with 9 bases lining up with TRBD1. From germline, CDR1 is LGHDT and CDR2 YNNKEL (reference sequence). Trimming at V came to 6 bases and at J to 7 bases, leaving 12 bases not matched to a gene. This CDR3 contains 15 residues. The CDR3 DNA reads as TGTGCCAGCAGTCCGGGACAGGGCCTTTCGGGTGGCTACACCTTC. Translation gives CASSPGQGLSGGYTF.

The chain carries TRBV19 and TRBJ2-4; D gene ambiguous. From germline, CDR1 is LNHDA and CDR2 SQIVND (reference sequence). The CDR3 contains 11 residues. Trimming took 0 bases from V and 9 from J, leaving 3 bases between them. The CDR3 sequence is CASSIDGIQYF. In nucleotides, the CDR3 is TGTGCCAGTAGTATAGATGGCATTCAGTACTTC.

This chain connects TRBV3-1 (or the pseudogene TRBV3-2) to TRBJ1-1; D ambiguous. The V and J ends lost 5 bases and 2 bases respectively, with 9 bases between them. The CDR3 is 13 amino acids. CDR1 LGHDT and CDR2 YNNKEL come from the germline V gene (reference sequence). CDR3 loop: CASSDSLNTEAFF. CDR3 bases: TGTGCCAGCAGCGACTCGCTAAACACTGAAGCTTTCTTT.

CDR3: CASSPPKPPGYTGELFF. The CDR3 DNA sequence: TGTGCCAGCTCACCACCGAAGCCACCGGGGTACACCGGGGAGCTGTTTTTT. V is TRBV18 and J is TRBJ2-2, with D tentatively TRBD2 (5 bases). Germline-derived CDR1 and CDR2 are KGHSH and LQKENI. Trimming stripped 0 bases from V and 3 bases from J, with 14 bases between. This CDR3 contains 17 residues.

The rearrangement links TRBV23-1 to TRBJ1-1; no definite D call. TRBV23-1 carries the ORF label, with uncertain function. Deletions cut 10 bases from V and 4 bases from J, with 10 bases between. The CDR3 covers 11 residues. The CDR3 sequence: CAKTTSTEAFF. In DNA form, the CDR3 reads TGCGCCAAAACGACTAGCACTGAAGCTTTCTTT.

V is TRBV5-6 and J is TRBJ2-4, with D hard to call. The V gene lost 4 bases and the J gene lost 0 bases, with 14 bases spanning the gap. From germline, CDR1 is SGHDT and CDR2 YYEEEE. The CDR3 sequence is 16 residues long. The CDR3 sequence: CASSPGPMIAKNIQYF. The CDR3 coding sequence is TGTGCCAGCAGCCCAGGACCGATGATAGCCAAAAACATTCAGTACTTC. Complete variable domain (other parts from reference TRBV5-6 and TRBJ2-4): DAGVTQSPTHLIKTRGQQVTLRCSPKSGHDTVSWYQQALGQGPQFIFQYYEEEERQRGNFPDRFSGHQFPNYSSELNVNALLLGDSALYLCASSPGPMIAKNIQYFGAGTRLSVL.

The rearrangement joins TRBV9 to TRBJ2-1; 7 positions agree with TRBD1. CDR1 and CDR2 (germline): SGDLS, YYNGEE. This CDR3 is built from 19 residues. Germline trimming cut 3 bases from V and 1 base from J; bases unmatched to any gene: 16. In nucleotides, the CDR3 is TGTGCCAGCAGCGGAAGACCAGGGGGTTCGACAGAGTCCTACAATGAGCAGTTCTTC. Protein sequence: CASSGRPGGSTESYNEQFF.

The genes are TRBV19 and TRBJ1-1; D is perhaps TRBD1 (5 bases). The CDR3 runs to 19 residues. V was pared by 6 bases and J by 1 base, with 27 bases between. Germline V gene sequence: CDR1 LNHDA, CDR2 SQIVND (reference sequence). The CDR3 region is CASSRRGGALSWENTEAFF. Here the CDR3 DNA reads TGTGCCAGTAGCCGACGCGGAGGGGCCCTTTCGTGGGAGAACACTGAAGCTTTCTTT.

This chain connects TRBV2 to TRBJ1-5, with 8 positions matching TRBD1. The CDR3 is 14 amino acids. The V gene end was trimmed by 3 bases and the J gene end by 6 bases; junction bases not matched to a gene: 4. Germline V lookup: CDR1 SNHLY, CDR2 FYNNEI. The CDR3 DNA reads TGTGCCAGCAGTGACCAGGGGGCTGGTCAGCCCCAGCATTTT. Protein product: CASSDQGAGQPQHF.

J is TRBJ1-6 and V is TRBV5-1, with D maybe TRBD1 (5 bases). Trimming removed 4 bases from V and 7 bases from J, with 15 bases in between. The germline V gene has CDR1 SGHRS and CDR2 YFSETQ. The length of the CDR3 is 15 residues. For the CDR3, the DNA is TGCGCCAGCAGCGCCCGGGTGGGGGTAAATTCACCCCTCCACTTT. Amino acid sequence: CASSARVGVNSPLHF.

This sequence joins TRBV28 and TRBJ1-6, with 11 bases fitting TRBD1. J was trimmed by 10 bases and V by 6 bases; bases with no gene match: 5. The germline gives CDR1 MDHEN, CDR2 SYDVKM. The CDR3 consists of 14 residues. The CDR3 reads CASRLDRGRSPLHF. CDR3 in DNA: TGTGCCAGCAGGTTGGACAGGGGGCGGTCACCCCTCCACTTT. Full variable domain (missing parts from reference TRBV28 and TRBJ1-6): DVKVTQSSRYLVKRTGEKVFLECVQDMDHENMFWYRQDPGLGLRLIYFSYDVKMKEKGDIPEGYSVSREKKERFSLILESASTNQTSMYLCASRLDRGRSPLHFGNGTRLTVT.

This clone was found a few times. The chain joins TRBV5-1 to TRBJ2-5; no clear D gene. V was trimmed by 3 bases and J by 2 bases, leaving 8 bases between them. The germline gives CDR1 SGHRS, CDR2 YFSETQ. The CDR3 totals 13 residues. This chain's CDR3 is CASSSQPQETQYF. In DNA, the CDR3 is TGCGCCAGCAGCTCGCAACCACAAGAGACCCAGTACTTC.

The rearrangement joins TRBV12-3 or TRBV12-4 to TRBJ1-4, with D unresolved. This CDR3 comprises 12 residues. V lost 6 bases, J lost 6 bases, and 8 bases lay in between. CDR3 protein: CASRAVYEKLFF. DNA of the CDR3: TGTGCCAGCAGAGCCGTCTATGAAAAACTGTTTTTT.

The chain links TRBV5-4 to TRBJ1-2; 8 bases fit TRBD1. The CDR3 is made up of 15 amino acids. Trimming took 4 bases from V and 0 from J; bases not matched to a gene: 5. Germline V CDR1 and CDR2: SGHNT, YYREEE (reference sequence). The CDR3 DNA reads as TGTGCCAGCAGCAAACAGGGGGTAGCTAACTATGGCTACACCTTC. Translation gives CASSKQGVANYGYTF.

The rearrangement links TRBV7-2 to TRBJ1-5; D ambiguous. Germline lookup yields CDR1 SGHTA and CDR2 FQGNSA. The V end was cut by 4 bases, the J end by 1 base, with 14 bases between. The CDR3 has 16 residues. CDR3 nucleotide sequence: TGTGCCAGCAGCTCATATATTCCGGACAGCAATCAGCCCCAGCATTTT. It specifies CASSSYIPDSNQPQHF.

Only a few counts were recorded for this clone. V gene TRBV5-4 combines with J gene TRBJ2-1; 7 positions agree with TRBD1. Germline V lookup: CDR1 SGHNT, CDR2 YYREEE (reference sequence). With 0 bases clipped from V and 9 bases from J, the junction kept 9 bases outside the gene matches. CDR3 size: 15 residues. The CDR3 nucleotides read TGTGCCAGCAGCTTGGAAGTTCGCAGGGGGAGTGAGCAGTTCTTC. It is translated as CASSLEVRRGSEQFF.

The gene calls are TRBV7-3 and TRBJ2-1; 7 positions match TRBD1. Germline V lookup: CDR1 SGHTA, CDR2 FQGTGA. CDR3 length: 16 amino acids. V was pared by 4 bases and J by 3 bases, with 9 bases of the junction left unmatched. The CDR3 region is CASSSPRTGDYNEQFF. The CDR3 region has the DNA TGTGCCAGCAGCTCCCCAAGGACAGGAGACTACAATGAGCAGTTCTTC.